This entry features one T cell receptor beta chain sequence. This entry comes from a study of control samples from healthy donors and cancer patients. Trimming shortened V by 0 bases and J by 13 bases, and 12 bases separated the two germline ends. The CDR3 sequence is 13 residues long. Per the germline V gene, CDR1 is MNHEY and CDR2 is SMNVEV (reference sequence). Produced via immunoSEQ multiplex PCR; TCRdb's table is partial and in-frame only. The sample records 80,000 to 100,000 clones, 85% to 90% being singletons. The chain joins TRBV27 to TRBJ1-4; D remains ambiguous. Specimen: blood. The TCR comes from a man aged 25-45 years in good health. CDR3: CASSLSAGVALFF. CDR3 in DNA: TGTGCCAGCAGTTTATCGGCGGGAGTAGCACTGTTTTTT. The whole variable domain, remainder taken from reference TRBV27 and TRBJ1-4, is EAQVTQNPRYLITVTGKKLTVTCSQNMNHEYMSWYRQDPGLGLRQIYYSMNVEVTDKGDVPEGYKVSRKEKRNFPLILESPSPNQTSLYFCASSLSAGVALFFGSGTQLSVL.